This is a list of T cell receptor beta chains from one sample in a study of cytomegalovirus exposure and HLA in healthy donors. Method: immunoSEQ multiplex PCR; TCRdb's copy keeps in-frame clones and lacks some. The sample records around 140,000 clones, about 86% being singletons. Sequencing input: PBMCs. These receptors all stem from a woman between 25 and 40 years old in good health and CMV-seronegative. The CDR3 runs from the conserved cysteine through the conserved F or W. A D gene is named only where the DNA matches it firmly. A row's size may be missing; if present it is once, few, many or a size class.

clone_size	d_call	v_call	j_call	cdr3_aa	cdr3_nt
-	-	TRBV6-5	TRBJ1-3	CASRENSGNTIYF	TGTGCCAGCAGGGAGAACTCTGGAAACACCATATATTTT
-	TRBD1	TRBV7-3	TRBJ1-1	CASSLLGGRNTEAFF	TGTGCCAGCAGCTTATTAGGGGGCAGGAACACTGAAGCTTTCTTT
-	-	TRBV6-5	TRBJ2-1	CASSISGPSYNEQFF	TGTGCCAGCAGTATATCAGGGCCTTCCTACAATGAGCAGTTCTTC
-	-	TRBV15	TRBJ1-4	CATSSPSRVGEKLFF	TGTGCCACCAGCAGTCCCAGCAGGGTTGGTGAAAAACTGTTTTTT
-	TRBD1	TRBV29-1	TRBJ1-1	CSAQGTGGVTEAFF	TGCAGCGCCCAGGGAACAGGGGGTGTCACTGAAGCTTTCTTT
-	TRBD2	TRBV5-1	TRBJ2-2	CASSLGLAANTGELFF	TGCGCCAGCAGCTTGGGACTAGCGGCGAACACCGGGGAGCTGTTTTTT
-	TRBD1	TRBV19	TRBJ1-2	CASSTSQGAYGYTF	TGTGCCAGTAGTACCTCACAGGGGGCCTATGGCTACACCTTC
-	TRBD1	TRBV27	TRBJ1-1	CASSLTGGGRAFF	TGTGCCAGCAGCCTAACAGGGGGCGGCAGAGCTTTCTTT
once	-	TRBV9	TRBJ2-1	CASSVGAGNEQFF	TGTGCCAGCAGCGTAGGTGCAGGGAATGAGCAGTTCTTC
few	-	TRBV6-6	TRBJ1-2	CASRREGYGYTF	TGTGCCAGCAGGAGGGAAGGGTATGGCTACACCTTC
-	TRBD1	TRBV2	TRBJ1-2	CASRSQGAEGYTF	TGTGCCAGCAGAAGTCAGGGGGCGGAAGGCTACACCTTC
-	-	TRBV7-2	TRBJ1-3	CASSLLAVPSGNTIYF	TGTGCCAGCAGCTTATTGGCGGTACCTTCTGGAAACACCATATATTTT
-	TRBD1	TRBV7-9	TRBJ2-5	CASSHGLDRGFAGWETQYF	TGTGCCAGCAGCCACGGACTGGACAGGGGTTTTGCGGGTTGGGAGACCCAGTACTTC
-	TRBD2	TRBV29-1	TRBJ2-5	CSVEQIVAGVQETQYF	TGCAGCGTTGAACAGATTGTAGCGGGGGTACAAGAGACCCAGTACTTC
-	-	TRBV18	TRBJ1-1	CASSPYGALNTEAFF	TGTGCCAGCTCACCATATGGAGCTCTGAACACTGAAGCTTTCTTT
-	-	TRBV19	TRBJ1-1	CASSIRGGRNTEAFF	TGTGCCAGTAGTATCCGGGGTGGGCGGAACACTGAAGCTTTCTTT
-	-	TRBV4-3	TRBJ2-5	CASSQEGAGRKETQYF	TGCGCCAGCAGCCAAGAGGGGGCAGGGAGAAAAGAGACCCAGTACTTC
-	-	TRBV5-6	TRBJ2-7	CASSVRYYEQYF	TGTGCCAGCAGCGTCCGTTATTACGAGCAGTACTTC
once	-	TRBV7-2	TRBJ2-2	CASSLVEAGELFF	TGTGCCAGCAGCTTAGTAGAGGCCGGGGAGCTGTTTTTT
-	TRBD2	TRBV6-5	TRBJ2-3	CASRGTRSDTQYF	TGTGCCAGCAGAGGGACTAGATCAGATACGCAGTATTTT
-	TRBD1	TRBV7-9	TRBJ2-7	CSSSSPRDRQSPGGYEQYF	TGTTCCAGCAGCTCACCCCGGGACAGGCAATCCCCAGGGGGCTACGAGCAGTACTTC
-	-	TRBV5-4	TRBJ1-1	CASSFSVNTEAFF	TGTGCCAGCAGCTTTTCTGTGAACACTGAAGCTTTCTTT
-	TRBD2	TRBV9	TRBJ2-7	CASSVGGGRAYEQYF	TGTGCCAGCAGCGTAGGGGGCGGGAGGGCCTACGAGCAGTACTTC
-	-	TRBV5-1	TRBJ1-1	CASSSGENTEAFF	TGCGCCAGCAGCTCGGGGGAGAACACTGAAGCTTTCTTT
-	TRBD1	TRBV12-5	TRBJ1-1	CASGWRVTGRSTEAFF	TGTGCTAGTGGTTGGAGGGTGACAGGGAGGTCGACTGAAGCTTTCTTT
-	TRBD1	TRBV30	TRBJ1-1	CAWSASLDRGKTEAFF	TGTGCCTGGAGTGCTTCCCTCGACAGGGGAAAAACTGAAGCTTTCTTT
-	-	TRBV5-4	TRBJ1-6	CASSLGIPGGIYNSPLHF	TGTGCCAGCAGCTTGGGGATTCCCGGGGGTATCTATAATTCACCCCTCCACTTT
-	TRBD1	TRBV6-5	TRBJ2-7	CASMRDSSYEQYF	TGTGCCAGCATGAGGGACAGCTCCTACGAGCAGTACTTC
-	TRBD1	TRBV7-8	TRBJ2-2	CASSLGTGTGENGELFF	TGTGCCAGCAGCCTGGGGACCGGGACAGGGGAGAACGGGGAGCTGTTTTTT
-	TRBD1	TRBV10-1	TRBJ2-7	CASSENGTGRTYEQYF	TGCGCCAGCAGTGAGAACGGGACAGGGAGAACCTACGAGCAGTACTTC
-	-	TRBV6-1	TRBJ1-5	CASSSGGSNQPQHF	TGTGCCAGCTCCTCCGGGGGTAGCAATCAGCCCCAGCATTTT
once	TRBD1	TRBV4-1	TRBJ2-1	CASSRQGQGYNEQFF	TGCGCCAGCAGCCGCCAGGGACAGGGGTACAATGAGCAGTTCTTC
once	TRBD1	TRBV27	TRBJ1-2	CASSPTGSDYGYTF	TGTGCCAGCAGCCCGACAGGGAGCGACTATGGCTACACCTTC
-	-	TRBV21-1	TRBJ1-1	CASSKGRTGRWAIYTEAFF	TGTGCCAGCAGCAAAGGTAGGACAGGGAGATGGGCCATTTACACTGAAGCTTTCTTT
-	TRBD1	TRBV6-6	TRBJ2-7	CASSKGQPGSEQYF	TGTGCCAGCAGCAAGGGACAGCCTGGGAGCGAGCAGTACTTC
-	-	TRBV7-2	TRBJ1-4	CASSSGQDGHEKLFF	TGTGCCAGCAGCTCAGGGCAGGACGGGCATGAAAAACTGTTTTTT
once	TRBD1	TRBV18	TRBJ2-7	CASSSGTATYEQYF	TGTGCCAGCTCATCAGGGACAGCGACCTACGAGCAGTACTTC
-	-	TRBV5-1	TRBJ1-1	CASRSGMNTEAFF	TGCGCCAGCAGGTCAGGGATGAACACTGAAGCCTTCTTT
-	-	TRBV6-5	TRBJ2-3	CASSYSGTYGTDTQYF	TGTGCCAGCAGTTACTCAGGGACATACGGCACAGATACGCAGTATTTT
-	-	TRBV6-4	TRBJ2-3	CASSPTDYSTDTQYF	TGTGCCAGCTCACCGACAGATTATAGCACAGATACGCAGTATTTT
-	-	TRBV7-2	TRBJ1-4	CASSPEGQQNEKLFF	TGTGCCAGCAGCCCAGAAGGACAGCAAAATGAAAAACTGTTTTTT
-	-	TRBV5-1	TRBJ2-5	CASMAAGGETQYF	TGCGCCAGCATGGCAGCAGGTGGTGAGACCCAGTACTTC
-	-	TRBV5-4	TRBJ1-1	CASTWGGTMNTEAFF	TGTGCCAGCACCTGGGGGGGGACTATGAACACTGAAGCTTTCTTT
-	-	TRBV7-9	TRBJ1-3	CASSWKEGISGNTIYF	TGTGCCAGCAGCTGGAAGGAGGGAATCTCTGGAAACACCATATATTTT
-	TRBD1	TRBV28	TRBJ1-5	CASSPGTVGNQPQHF	TGTGCCAGCAGCCCCGGGACAGTCGGCAATCAGCCCCAGCATTTT
-	-	TRBV4-1	TRBJ2-5	CASSDYIAAQETQYF	TGCGCCAGCAGCGATTACATAGCGGCACAAGAGACCCAGTACTTC
-	TRBD1	TRBV2	TRBJ1-4	CASSSGQLNEKLFF	TGTGCCAGCAGTTCGGGACAGCTAAATGAAAAACTGTTTTTT
-	-	TRBV6-6	TRBJ2-7	CASRATSHEQYF	TGTGCCAGCAGAGCCACTAGCCACGAGCAGTACTTC
-	-	TRBV10-3	TRBJ2-6	CAIANGGANVLTF	TGTGCCATCGCGAATGGTGGGGCCAACGTCCTGACTTTC
-	-	TRBV5-1	TRBJ2-1	CASSLAGSNEQFF	TGCGCCAGCAGCTTGGCGGGGAGCAATGAGCAGTTCTTC
-	TRBD2	TRBV4-1	TRBJ2-2	CASSQRTSLSGELFF	TGCGCCAGCAGCCAACGGACTAGCTTGTCGGGGGAGCTGTTTTTT
-	TRBD1	TRBV10-3	TRBJ1-1	CAISEPSDRGTEAFF	TGTGCCATCAGTGAGCCCTCCGACAGGGGCACTGAAGCTTTCTTT
-	-	TRBV10-3	TRBJ2-5	CAISDRGGLQETQYF	TGTGCCATCAGTGATAGGGGGGGGCTACAAGAGACCCAGTACTTC
-	TRBD1	TRBV28	TRBJ1-1	CASRPATTGGTEAFF	TGTGCCAGCCGCCCCGCGACTACAGGGGGCACTGAAGCTTTCTTT